The 27 T cell receptor beta chains below come from one sample, sequenced in a study of radiotherapy plus CTLA-4 blockade in lung cancer. Profiling relied on immunoSEQ multiplex PCR, and the TCRdb table lists in-frame clones only, not all of them. The sample consists of about 68,000 clones, around 79% of them appearing once. The input for sequencing was peripheral blood, taken from a patient treated with radiotherapy plus ipilimumab. These receptors all come from a human donor with non-small cell lung cancer who had a complete response to radiotherapy plus ipilimumab.

The chain is built from TRBV2 and TRBJ2-7, with 7 bases matching TRBD1. This CDR3 has 12 residues. Trimming took 7 bases from V and 3 from J; bases not matched to a gene: 3. Germline V gene lookup returns CDR1 SNHLY and CDR2 FYNNEI. CDR3 bases: TGTGCCAGCACTCGACAGGGCTACGAGCAGTACTTC. It yields the protein CASTRQGYEQYF.

The V call is TRBV4-3, the J call TRBJ1-5, with D uncertain. Per the germline V gene, CDR1 is LGHNA and CDR2 is YSLEER. The CDR3 is 15 residues long. Trimming stripped 4 bases from V and 2 bases from J, with 12 bases between. CDR3 sequence: CASSLWKGGNQPQHF. DNA for the CDR3: TGCGCCAGCAGCCTATGGAAGGGAGGCAATCAGCCCCAGCATTTT.

The chain recombines TRBV4-3 with TRBJ2-2; D unclear. Germline CDR1 reads LGHNA; CDR2 reads YSLEER. The CDR3 runs 15 residues. Trimming took 1 base from V and 0 from J, leaving 6 bases between them. DNA for the CDR3: TGCGCCAGCAGCCAAGCGATTCCGAACACCGGGGAGCTGTTTTTT. Translation gives CASSQAIPNTGELFF.

This chain uses TRBV14 with TRBJ1-3; D is ambiguous. The ends were cut back, 0 bases at V and 0 bases at J, with 12 bases in the middle. CDR3 length: 17 amino acids. CDR1 SGHDN and CDR2 FVKESK come from the germline V gene. The DNA of the CDR3 is TGTGCCAGCAGCCAAGATACGATGGTTTTCTCTGGAAACACCATATATTTT. Protein: CASSQDTMVFSGNTIYF.

The chain couples TRBV6-1 to TRBJ1-1; D is ambiguous. CDR3 length equals 15 residues. Germline V gives CDR1 MNHNS, CDR2 SASEGT. V lost 7 bases and J 0 bases, leaving 15 bases between the germline ends. The CDR3 region is CASTLSWEMNTEAFF. In DNA form, the CDR3 reads TGTGCCAGCACGCTAAGCTGGGAAATGAACACTGAAGCTTTCTTT.

This clone was seen a handful of times. V and J are TRBV6-6 and TRBJ1-2; TRBD1 aligns across 9 bases. The CDR3 contains 15 residues. The ends lost 6 bases at V and 6 bases at J; junction bases unmatched: 11. Germline CDR1 is MNHNY and CDR2 is SVGAGI (reference sequence). The CDR3 spells CASRRQGGVGNGYTF. As DNA, the CDR3 is TGTGCCAGCAGGCGACAGGGGGGAGTTGGCAATGGCTACACCTTC.

The chain recombines TRBV6-5 with TRBJ2-3; TRBD1 aligns across 8 bases. The CDR3 length is 13 residues. The trim removed 5 bases at V and 5 bases at J, leaving 3 bases unmatched. In germline, CDR1 is MNHEY, CDR2 SVGAGI. As DNA, the CDR3 is TGTGCCAGCAGTGGACAGGGCAGAGATACGCAGTATTTT. This encodes CASSGQGRDTQYF.

This chain joins TRBV6-4 and TRBJ2-6; maybe TRBD1 (6 bases). V was pared by 2 bases and J by 1 base, with 12 bases between. CDR3 length: 17 amino acids. Germline loops: CDR1 MRHNA, CDR2 SNTAGT. The DNA for the CDR3 is TGTGCCAGCAGTGACAAAACAGGGACGTCTGGGGCCAACGTCCTGACTTTC. It codes for CASSDKTGTSGANVLTF.

The V and J genes are TRBV5-4 and TRBJ2-1, with 8 bases identical to TRBD1. Germline V gives CDR1 SGHNT, CDR2 YYREEE (reference sequence). The CDR3 is 16 amino acids. J was trimmed by 1 base and V by 4 bases; bases with no gene match: 7. The CDR3 is CASSTDRTGSYNEQFF. The CDR3 nucleotides are TGTGCCAGCAGCACAGACAGGACAGGGTCCTACAATGAGCAGTTCTTC.

The J gene is TRBJ1-1, the V gene TRBV6-5, with a weak D call TRBD1 (5 bases). The length of the CDR3 is 14 residues. From germline, CDR1 is MNHEY and CDR2 SVGAGI. V was clipped by 6 bases and J by 0 bases, with 11 bases between them. CDR3 region: CASSPGRMNTEAFF. The CDR3 DNA reads TGTGCCAGCAGCCCGGGACGGATGAACACTGAAGCTTTCTTT.

The genes are TRBV2 and TRBJ1-4, with D unresolved. CDR3 size: 14 residues. The V gene's germline CDR1 is SNHLY and CDR2 FYNNEI. V was trimmed by 6 bases and J by 4 bases, leaving 12 bases between them. The CDR3 region has the DNA TGTGCCAGCAGGTACACCTCGGGTAATGAAAAACTGTTTTTT. Translated: CASRYTSGNEKLFF. Using reference TRBV2 and TRBJ1-4 for the parts outside the CDR3, the full variable domain is EPEVTQTPSHQVTQMGQEVILRCVPISNHLYFYWYRQILGQKVEFLVSFYNNEISEKSEIFDDQFSVERPDGSNFTLKIRSTKLEDSAMYFCASRYTSGNEKLFFGSGTQLSVL.

As DNA, the CDR3 is TGTGCCAGCAGCCGGGGGCCAGCCGTCGGAGGGGACTCCTACGAGCAGTACTTC. Its protein product is CASSRGPAVGGDSYEQYF. The chain employs TRBV7-9 and TRBJ2-7; TRBD1 or TRBD2 may be the D gene (6 bases each). This CDR3 comprises 18 residues. CDR1 SEHNR and CDR2 FQNEAQ come from the germline V gene (reference sequence). With 5 bases removed from V and 0 bases from J, the gap between germline ends came to 23 bases.

The CDR3 spells CASIRGRNQPQHF. CDR3 coding DNA: TGTGCCAGCATACGGGGTCGCAATCAGCCCCAGCATTTT. The gene calls are TRBV6-1 and TRBJ1-5; D remains unclear. Trimming stripped 7 bases from V and 2 bases from J, with 9 bases between. CDR3 length: 13 amino acids. Germline V lookup: CDR1 MNHNS, CDR2 SASEGT.

This clone was seen a few times. The chain couples TRBV5-4 to TRBJ2-7, with a weak D call TRBD1 (6 bases). This CDR3 has 13 residues. Trimming stripped 4 bases from V and 3 bases from J, with 11 bases between. The germline V gene encodes CDR1 SGHNT and CDR2 YYREEE (reference sequence). CDR3 residues: CASSQGQRYEQYF. The CDR3 coding sequence is TGTGCCAGCAGCCAGGGACAACGCTACGAGCAGTACTTC.

This clone has just a few counts. The gene calls are TRBV10-1 and TRBJ1-5; D gene unclear. The CDR3 is 12 residues long. Deletions cut 2 bases from V and 7 bases from J, with 6 bases between. CDR1 and CDR2 (germline): WNHNN, SYGVQD (reference sequence). The DNA for the CDR3 is TGCGCCAGCAGTGAGGGGGTACAGCCCCAGCATTTT. It codes for CASSEGVQPQHF.

The J gene is TRBJ2-5, the V gene TRBV25-1; possibly TRBD2 for D (5 bases). The V end was cut by 1 base, the J end by 2 bases, with 11 bases between. Germline CDR1 reads MGHDK; CDR2 reads SYGVNS. There are 15 residues in the CDR3. In DNA, the CDR3 is TGTGCCAGCAGTGAATTGGAGGCAGAACAAGAGACCCAGTACTTC. It translates to CASSELEAEQETQYF.

The rearrangement uses TRBV6-5 and TRBJ1-5; 8 bases are shared with TRBD1. CDR1 MNHEY and CDR2 SVGAGI come from the germline V gene. This CDR3 spans 14 amino acids. J lost 2 bases, V lost 7 bases, and 4 bases had no gene match. The CDR3 here is CASIDRGGNQPQHF. CDR3 sequence (DNA): TGTGCCAGCATCGACAGGGGCGGCAATCAGCCCCAGCATTTT.

The chain uses TRBV28 and TRBJ1-5; no firm D call. Trimming took off 2 bases at V and 0 bases at J, with 5 bases between the two ends. The V gene's germline CDR1 is MDHEN and CDR2 SYDVKM. The CDR3 has 14 amino acids. The CDR3 sequence is CASSLTHSNQPQHF. CDR3 bases: TGTGCCAGCAGTTTAACCCATAGCAATCAGCCCCAGCATTTT. The whole variable domain, filled in from reference TRBV28 and TRBJ1-5, reads DVKVTQSSRYLVKRTGEKVFLECVQDMDHENMFWYRQDPGLGLRLIYFSYDVKMKEKGDIPEGYSVSREKKERFSLILESASTNQTSMYLCASSLTHSNQPQHFGDGTRLSIL.

The V call is TRBV6-5, the J call TRBJ1-4; a weak D match, TRBD1 (6 bases). The CDR3 has 14 amino acids. Germline V gives CDR1 MNHEY, CDR2 SVGAGI. V was shortened by 6 bases and J by 5 bases, with 13 bases between the two germline ends. This CDR3 is CASSKGDKNEKLFF. CDR3 bases: TGTGCCAGCAGCAAGGGGGATAAAAATGAAAAACTGTTTTTT.

This sequence joins TRBV19 and TRBJ1-5; D call uncertain. The germline CDR1 and CDR2 sequences are LNHDA and SQIVND (reference sequence). The V end lost 5 bases, the J end lost 1 base, and 9 bases lay between the germline ends. This CDR3 is built from 14 residues. The CDR3 DNA follows: TGTGCCAGTAGTCCAGGCGGGAGCAATCAGCCCCAGCATTTT. Amino acid sequence: CASSPGGSNQPQHF.

A few counts support this clone. The chain carries TRBV2 and TRBJ2-7, with 10 positions matching TRBD2. V gave up 1 base and J gave up 2 bases; unmatched junction bases: 8. The CDR3 runs to 17 residues. The V gene's germline CDR1 is SNHLY and CDR2 FYNNEI. CDR3 region: CASSEGRPSGSTYEQYV. CDR3 sequence (DNA): TGTGCCAGCAGTGAAGGGAGGCCTAGCGGGAGTACCTACGAGCAGTACGTC.

The chain recombines TRBV6-1 with TRBJ2-7; 11 nucleotides match TRBD1. Germline CDR1 and CDR2: MNHNS and SASEGT. V trimming: 9 bases; J trimming: 2 bases; junction bases outside the gene matches: 6. The CDR3 runs to 14 residues. Written as DNA, the CDR3 is TGTGCCAGTAGAAGGGACAGGGGGGCCTACGAGCAGTACGTC. This sequence encodes CASRRDRGAYEQYV.

This clone was picked up one time. This CDR3 is CATSFRDRGLYNEQFF. The CDR3 DNA follows: TGTGCCACCAGCTTCCGGGACAGGGGGCTTTACAATGAGCAGTTCTTC. This rearrangement joins TRBV15 to TRBJ2-1; 12 bases match TRBD1. Trimming took 5 bases from V and 4 from J; bases not matched to a gene: 6. Germline CDR1 is LNHNV and CDR2 is YYDKDF (reference sequence). The CDR3 consists of 16 residues.

As DNA, the CDR3 is TGTGCCAGCAGCCAAGCAGGGGCCAACTATGGCTACACCTTC. Its translation is CASSQAGANYGYTF. The rearrangement uses TRBV14 and TRBJ1-2, with D tentatively TRBD1 (6 bases). The CDR3 extends over 14 amino acids. V was cut by 1 base and J by 2 bases, with 8 bases left in between. The germline V gene encodes CDR1 SGHDN and CDR2 FVKESK. Combining the CDR3 with reference TRBV14 and TRBJ1-2 gives the whole variable domain EAGVTQFPSHSVIEKGQTVTLRCDPISGHDNLYWYRRVMGKEIKFLLHFVKESKQDESGMPNNRFLAERTGGTYSTLKVQPAELEDSGVYFCASSQAGANYGYTFGSGTRLTVV.

The V gene is TRBV19, the J gene TRBJ1-5; TRBD1 agrees at 8 bases. V was clipped by 7 bases and J by 0 bases; unmatched bases: 5. This CDR3 is 15 amino acids long. Germline V gene sequence: CDR1 LNHDA, CDR2 SQIVND (reference sequence). CDR3 coding DNA: TGTGCCAGTATAGGGGACAGGCTTAGCAATCAGCCCCAGCATTTT. This sequence encodes CASIGDRLSNQPQHF.

This chain uses TRBV5-6 with TRBJ1-5; perhaps TRBD1 as D (6 bases). Germline CDR1 and CDR2: SGHDT and YYEEEE. Trimming cost V 0 bases and J 5 bases, with 18 bases left between them. The CDR3 has 17 residues. CDR3 coding DNA: TGTGCCAGCAGCTTGGACAGGGCCGTCGGCATCGATCAGCCCCAGCATTTT. Amino acid sequence: CASSLDRAVGIDQPQHF.

The CDR3 spells CATSRDRGLGQPQHF. CDR3 DNA sequence: TGTGCCACCAGCAGAGATCGGGGGTTAGGTCAGCCCCAGCATTTT. The rearrangement joins TRBV15 to TRBJ1-5; D possibly corresponds to TRBD1 (5 bases). The CDR3 has 15 residues. Per germline, CDR1 LNHNV and CDR2 YYDKDF (reference sequence). V was cut by 0 bases and J by 6 bases, with 12 bases left in between.